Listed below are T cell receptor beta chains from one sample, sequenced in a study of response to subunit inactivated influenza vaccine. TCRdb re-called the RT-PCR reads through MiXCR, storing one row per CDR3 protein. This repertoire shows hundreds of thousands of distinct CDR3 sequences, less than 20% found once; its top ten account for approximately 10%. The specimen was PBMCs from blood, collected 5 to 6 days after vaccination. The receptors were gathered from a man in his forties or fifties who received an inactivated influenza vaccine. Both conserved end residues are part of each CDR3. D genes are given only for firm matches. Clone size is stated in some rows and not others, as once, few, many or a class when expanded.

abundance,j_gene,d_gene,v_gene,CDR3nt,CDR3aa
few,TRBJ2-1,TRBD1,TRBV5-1,TGCGCCAGCAGCCCGACAGGGGCAGGGGACAGCTTTTACAATGAGCAGTTCTTC,CASSPTGAGDSFYNEQFF
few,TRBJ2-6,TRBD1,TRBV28,TGTGCCAGCAGGAGGTTAGGACAGGGGTATGTCTCTCTAGCCAACGTCCTGACTTTC,CASRRLGQGYVSLANVLTF
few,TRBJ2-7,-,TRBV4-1,TGCGCCAGCAGCCAAGAAAGTTTTTACTCCTACGAGCAGTACTTC,CASSQESFYSYEQYF
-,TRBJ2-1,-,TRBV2,TGTGCCAGCAGTGAAGGCCGGGACTACAATGAGCAGTTCTTC,CASSEGRDYNEQFF
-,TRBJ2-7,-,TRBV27,TGTGCCAGCAGTTCAATACCTGGCAGGCAGTACTTC,CASSSIPGRQYF
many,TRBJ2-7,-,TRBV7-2,TGTGCCAGCAGCTTAAGGTCCTACGAGCAGTACTTC,CASSLRSYEQYF
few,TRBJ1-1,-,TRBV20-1,TGCAGTGCCCGAGCCCCAGGAATGAGCACTGAAGCTTTCTTT,CSARAPGMSTEAFF
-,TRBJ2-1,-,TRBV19,TGTGCCAGTAATACAGGGTCCAATGAGCAGTTCTTC,CASNTGSNEQFF
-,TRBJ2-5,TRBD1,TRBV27,TGTGCCAGCGGTCGAGGGACAGGGGTGACCCAGTACTTC,CASGRGTGVTQYF
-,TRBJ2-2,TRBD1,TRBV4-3,TGCGCCAGCAGCCCGATTCCAGGGGGTACCGGGGAGCTGTTTTTT,CASSPIPGGTGELFF
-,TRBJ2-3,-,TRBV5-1,TGCGCCAGCAGCTTAATCGGGGAAAGCACAGATACGCAGTATTTT,CASSLIGESTDTQYF
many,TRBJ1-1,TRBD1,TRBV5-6,TGTGCCAGCAGCTTGGGACAGGGTGTTATGAACACTGAAGCTTTCTTT,CASSLGQGVMNTEAFF
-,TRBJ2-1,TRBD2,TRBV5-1,TGCGCCAGCAGCCGGTCAAGCGGGAGGGAAGTTGAGCAGTTCTTC,CASSRSSGREVEQFF
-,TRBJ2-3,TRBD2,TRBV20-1,TGCAGTGCTAGGGGACGGGGCGGGAGTTTTACGCAGTATTTT,CSARGRGGSFTQYF
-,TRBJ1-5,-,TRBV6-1,TGTGCCACCTCCTGGGGGTTCAATCAGCCCCAGCATTTT,CATSWGFNQPQHF
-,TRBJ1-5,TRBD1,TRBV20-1,TGCAGTGCTAATCCCGGGACAGACATTAAATATAGCAATCAGCCCCAGCATTTT,CSANPGTDIKYSNQPQHF
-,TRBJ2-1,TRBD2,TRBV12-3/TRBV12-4,TGTGCCACTTGCCAGCGGACTAGCTCCTACAATGAGCAGTTCTTC,CATCQRTSSYNEQFF
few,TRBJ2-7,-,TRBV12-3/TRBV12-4,TGTGCCAGCAGGACGGGGCCTCTCTCCTACGAGCAGTACTTC,CASRTGPLSYEQYF
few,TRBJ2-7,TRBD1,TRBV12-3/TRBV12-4,TGTGCCAGCAGTCTAGGGACAGGGGTACGATCCTACGAGCAGTACTTC,CASSLGTGVRSYEQYF
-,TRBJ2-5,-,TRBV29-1,TGCAGCGTTGACGGGGAGGCGGGCGGAGAGACCCAGTACTTC,CSVDGEAGGETQYF
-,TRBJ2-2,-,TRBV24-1,TGTGCCACCAGTGAATGGCGAACCAACACCGGGGAGCTGTTTTTT,CATSEWRTNTGELFF